This T cell receptor (beta chain) appears in the sequencing data of a study of beta chain features in type 1 diabetes. The V gene's germline CDR1 is LNHNV and CDR2 YYDKDF (reference sequence). The CDR3 length is 15 residues. Every isolated RNA sample was fully reverse transcribed, so sequencing captured expressed TCRB transcripts. Clones were sequenced by immunoSEQ multiplex PCR, and TCRdb holds only the in-frame ones, with some missing. The sample has hundreds of thousands of clones, 17% seen once. In total, each donor contributed a single heparinised blood draw that averaged roughly 110 mL. The authors obtained over 98% purity in all sorted populations. Overall study results and limits: Unsettled here was the matter of whether HLA type influences TCRB rearrangement.

This clone appeared a few times. The antigen remains undetermined. At one end the junction does not follow the germline gene, possibly because of a read error. The origin of this receptor is a woman between 18 and 29 years old in good health. V usage is TRBV15 and J usage is TRBJ2-1; 8 bases fit TRBD2. The sample consisted of naive CD4+ T cells from blood. CDR3 DNA sequence: TGTGCCACCAGCAGAGACAGCGGGAGCTACGATGAGCAGTTCTTC. Translation: CATSRDSGSYDEQFF.